This TCR beta chain was identified during a study of T-cell reconstitution after alpha-beta-depleted transplantation in children. Preparation of the TCRbeta library used unique molecular identifiers. TCRdb reanalysed the PCR reads using MiXCR and keeps one entry per CDR3 protein. The sample lists around 92,000 distinct CDR3 sequences, 12% occurring once. This clonotype was picked up many times. Trimming took 1 base from V and 2 from J; bases not matched to a gene: 3. Germline CDR1 LNHNV, CDR2 YYDKDF (reference sequence). The CDR3 has 15 amino acids. The receptor was derived from a human donor who donated a stem cell graft to a child with inherited bone marrow failure. The source material was PBMCs from the stem cell graft donor, sampled from the stem cell graft. The rearrangement joins TRBV15 to TRBJ2-7, with 9 nucleotides matching TRBD1. CDR3 nucleotide sequence: TGTGCCACCAGCAGAGGAGGACAGGGGACCTACGAGCAGTACTTC. It specifies CATSRGGQGTYEQYF. The full variable domain, its missing parts supplied by reference TRBV15 and TRBJ2-7, is DAMVIQNPRYQVTQFGKPVTLSCSQTLNHNVMYWYQQKSSQAPKLLFHYYDKDFNNEADTPDNFQSRRPNTSFCFLDIRSPGLGDTAMYLCATSRGGQGTYEQYFGPGTRLTVT.